One and the same sample provided the 28 T cell receptor beta chains below, sequenced in a study of CD8 T cells in Susac syndrome. With random hexamers, reverse transcription was performed on about 0.45 to 1 ug of RNA. TCRdb re-called the immunoSEQ multiplex PCR reads through MiXCR, storing one row per CDR3 protein. The table lists 250,000 to 350,000 distinct CDR3 sequences, 70% to 90% of them singletons. What was sequenced was CD8+ T cells from PBMCs. These receptors all come from a human donor with multiple sclerosis.

Comment on this clonotype: This likely comes from a read error, as the CDR3 has no conserved phenylalanine or tryptophan at its end. The chain combines TRBV27 with TRBJ2-7, with TRBD2 matching over 9 bases. Germline V gene sequence: CDR1 MNHEY, CDR2 SMNVEV (reference sequence). V was pared by 6 bases and J by 7 bases, with 10 bases of the junction left unmatched. There are 14 residues in the CDR3. This CDR3 is CASSVAGGLGEQYL. The CDR3 region has the DNA TGTGCCAGCAGCGTGGCGGGAGGGCTGGGAGAGCAGTACCTC.

The chain recombines TRBV11-2 with TRBJ2-3, with D unclear. The V gene lost 3 bases and the J gene lost 6 bases, with 10 bases spanning the gap. The CDR3 has 13 amino acids. The germline CDR1 and CDR2 sequences are SGHAT and FQNNGV. CDR3 in DNA: TGTGCCAGCAGCTTGCCCCCCTCGGATACGCAGTATTTT. It specifies CASSLPPSDTQYF.

The rearrangement joins TRBV11-2 to TRBJ2-7; 7 bases agree with TRBD1. V shed 3 bases and J 2 bases; nucleotides not matched to a gene: 4. CDR1 is SGHAT and CDR2 is FQNNGV in the germline V gene. This CDR3 region has 14 residues. In DNA, the CDR3 is TGTGCCAGCAGCTTCGGGACAGCCGCCTACGAGCAGTACTTC. This codes for CASSFGTAAYEQYF.

The chain has TRBV27 and TRBJ2-1, with 14 bases that match TRBD2. CDR1 is MNHEY and CDR2 is SMNVEV in the germline V gene (reference sequence). The CDR3 runs 15 residues. The J segment lost 6 bases and the V segment lost 4 bases, leaving 2 bases of the junction unmatched. CDR3 nucleotide sequence: TGTGCCAGCAGTTCGGGACTAGCGGGAGTCAATGAGCAGTTCTTC. Its protein product is CASSSGLAGVNEQFF.

The chain combines TRBV5-1 with TRBJ2-7; TRBD1 is a possible D gene (5 bases). The CDR3 is 18 amino acids. With 0 bases removed from V and 2 bases from J, the gap between germline ends came to 21 bases. Looked up from germline, CDR1 is SGHRS and CDR2 is YFSETQ. The CDR3 nucleotides are TGCGCCAGCAGCTTGGCGACAGATTATCGACCCACCCCCTACGAGCAGTACTTC. Translation gives CASSLATDYRPTPYEQYF.

The chain carries TRBV5-4 and TRBJ2-7; the match to TRBD1 covers 11 bases. J was trimmed by 4 bases and V by 9 bases; bases with no gene match: 3. Germline V lookup: CDR1 SGHNT, CDR2 YYREEE (reference sequence). CDR3 length equals 12 residues. CDR3: CATGTGGYEQYF. The CDR3 DNA follows: TGTGCCACAGGGACAGGGGGATACGAGCAGTACTTC.

The rearrangement joins TRBV10-2 to TRBJ2-5, with a tentative D call TRBD1 (5 bases). CDR3 length: 16 residues. Germline V gene sequence: CDR1 WSHSY, CDR2 SAAADI. The V end was cut by 3 bases, the J end by 2 bases, with 16 bases between. The CDR3 nucleotides read TGCGCCAGCAGTGAAATCAGGCGACAGCCTCAAGAGACCCAGTACTTC. Protein product: CASSEIRRQPQETQYF.

This clonotype was seen only a few times. The chain is built from TRBV6-2 or TRBV6-3 and TRBJ2-7, with 9 bases identical to TRBD1. The CDR3 is 14 amino acids. The ends lost 5 bases at V and 0 bases at J; junction bases unmatched: 2. Germline V gene data show CDR1 as MNHEY and CDR2 as SVGEGT. CDR3 nucleotides: TGTGCCAGCAGTCTGGGACAGGGCTCCTACGAGCAGTACTTC. Amino acid sequence: CASSLGQGSYEQYF.

This clonotype was seen a handful of times. This sequence joins TRBV7-8 and TRBJ1-5, with D perhaps matching TRBD1 (6 bases). Germline CDR1 is SGHVS and CDR2 is FQNEAQ. The CDR3 has 12 residues. The V gene lost 5 bases and the J gene lost 6 bases, with 8 bases spanning the gap. The CDR3: CASSVGGQPQHF. CDR3 in DNA: TGTGCCAGCAGCGTAGGGGGTCAGCCCCAGCATTTT.

The V gene is TRBV9, the J gene TRBJ1-2; 8 nucleotides align to TRBD1. This CDR3 is built from 14 residues. V dropped 2 bases and J dropped 4; count of bases not matched to a gene: 4. Germline CDR1 SGDLS, CDR2 YYNGEE. As DNA, the CDR3 is TGTGCCAGCAGCGTCAGGGGGCGCGGCTATGGCTACACCTTC. Protein: CASSVRGRGYGYTF.

The CDR3 loop is CASSPSVGTQYF. The CDR3 region has the DNA TGTGCCAGCAGCCCATCTGTTGGGACCCAGTACTTC. The chain joins TRBV27 to TRBJ2-5; D is uncertain. In germline, CDR1 is MNHEY, CDR2 SMNVEV (reference sequence). Trimming removed 6 bases at V and 7 bases at J, with 12 bases between. The CDR3 covers 12 residues.

The CDR3 nucleotides read TGTGCCAGCAGCCAAGGACTAGCGGGAGGGATAGAGACCCAGTACTTC. Amino acids: CASSQGLAGGIETQYF. The gene calls are TRBV3-1 and TRBJ2-5, with 14 bases that match TRBD2. The ends lost 1 base at V and 4 bases at J; junction bases unmatched: 2. This CDR3 spans 16 amino acids. CDR1 and CDR2 (germline): LGHDT, YNNKEL (reference sequence).

Here the CDR3 reads CASSESISSQPDTQYF. The CDR3 nucleotides are TGCGCCAGCAGTGAGTCGATTTCCAGTCAGCCAGATACGCAGTATTTT. The V call is TRBV10-1, the J call TRBJ2-3; no reliable D call. Germline CDR1 WNHNN, CDR2 SYGVQD (reference sequence). The length of the CDR3 is 16 residues. The V gene lost 0 bases and the J gene lost 4 bases, with 14 bases spanning the gap.

The J gene is TRBJ2-1, the V gene TRBV9; D ambiguous. V lost 3 bases and J 9 bases, leaving 22 bases between the germline ends. Germline loops: CDR1 SGDLS, CDR2 YYNGEE. There are 16 residues in the CDR3. The CDR3 DNA reads TGTGCCAGCAGCGGAATAATGAAGGCTCCGGGTCCTGAGCAGTTCTTC. It yields the protein CASSGIMKAPGPEQFF. The full variable domain, with the rest looked up from reference TRBV9 and TRBJ2-1, is DSGVTQTPKHLITATGQRVTLRCSPRSGDLSVYWYQQSLDQGLQFLIQYYNGEERAKGNILERFSAQQFPDLHSELNLSSLELGDSALYFCASSGIMKAPGPEQFFGPGTRLTVL.

The V call is TRBV7-6, the J call TRBJ2-2; D perhaps matches TRBD2 (5 bases). CDR1 and CDR2 from the germline V gene are SGHVS and FNYEAQ. Trimming took 0 bases from V and 6 from J, leaving 5 bases between them. The CDR3 extends over 13 amino acids. The CDR3 bases are TGTGCCAGCAGCTTAGCGGAGGCCGGGGAGCTGTTTTTT. Translated: CASSLAEAGELFF.

This clonotype turned up a few times. This sequence joins TRBV9 and TRBJ1-2, with no clear D. Trimming stripped 3 bases from V and 5 bases from J, with 5 bases between. Germline loops: CDR1 SGDLS, CDR2 YYNGEE. The CDR3 sequence is 11 residues long. The CDR3 protein is CASSGSYGYTF. In DNA form, the CDR3 reads TGTGCCAGCAGCGGCAGTTATGGCTACACCTTC.

This chain joins TRBV6-5 and TRBJ1-3, with D possibly matching TRBD1 (5 bases). The CDR3 runs to 13 residues. Germline V gene lookup returns CDR1 MNHEY and CDR2 SVGAGI. Between the trimmed V and J ends, which lost 6 bases and 8 bases, there was a span of 14 bases. Here the CDR3 DNA reads TGTGCCAGCAGCCTACTGGGGGTTGACACCATATATTTT. The encoded protein is CASSLLGVDTIYF.

This clonotype showed up just a few times. The chain uses TRBV28 and TRBJ2-1, with 7 bases that match TRBD2. This CDR3 spans 17 amino acids. V shed 4 bases and J 0 bases; nucleotides not matched to a gene: 9. Germline V gives CDR1 MDHEN, CDR2 SYDVKM. The CDR3 is CASSSRGRGSSYNEQFF. CDR3 DNA sequence: TGTGCCAGCAGTTCTCGAGGGAGGGGAAGCTCCTACAATGAGCAGTTCTTC.

This chain links TRBV6-5 with TRBJ2-3, with 7 bases fitting TRBD1. Per the germline V gene, CDR1 is MNHEY and CDR2 is SVGAGI. V shed 2 bases, J shed 4 bases, and the junction held 6 bases outside the gene matches. The CDR3 extends over 15 amino acids. In nucleotides, the CDR3 is TGTGCCAGCAGTTACGAGACAGGGAGCGCAGATACGCAGTATTTT. Amino acid sequence: CASSYETGSADTQYF.

This clonotype was seen a few times. This chain connects TRBV6-1 to TRBJ2-7, with 9 bases lining up with TRBD1. The CDR3 sequence is 15 residues long. CDR1 and CDR2 from the germline V gene are MNHNS and SASEGT. The J segment lost 0 bases and the V segment lost 4 bases, leaving 4 bases of the junction unmatched. CDR3 coding DNA: TGTGCCAGCAGTGTGGGACAGGGCCGCTCCTACGAGCAGTACTTC. Its translation: CASSVGQGRSYEQYF.

The V and J genes are TRBV28 and TRBJ2-7, with 14 positions matching TRBD2. V lost 7 bases and J lost 5; bases outside the gene matches: 4. This CDR3 contains 14 residues. Germline-derived CDR1 and CDR2 are MDHEN and SYDVKM. CDR3 sequence reads: CASTRGLAGDEQYF. The CDR3, as DNA: TGTGCCAGCACCCGGGGACTAGCGGGAGACGAGCAGTACTTC.

This chain connects TRBV7-9 to TRBJ2-7; no definite D call. CDR3 length equals 13 residues. The V and J ends lost 2 bases and 5 bases respectively, with 10 bases between them. Per germline, CDR1 SEHNR and CDR2 FQNEAQ (reference sequence). The CDR3 sequence: CASSLYGGHEQYF. The CDR3 nucleotides read TGTGCCAGCAGCTTATACGGCGGACACGAGCAGTACTTC.

The chain combines TRBV7-9 with TRBJ1-4; D not certain. This CDR3 has 12 residues. Germline CDR1 and CDR2: SEHNR and FQNEAQ (reference sequence). V dropped 1 base and J dropped 13 bases, with 10 bases sitting between them. The CDR3 loop reads CASSLGARGLFF. The CDR3 region has the DNA TGTGCCAGCAGCTTAGGGGCAAGAGGACTGTTTTTT.

The chain links TRBV29-1 to TRBJ2-5; 9 bases are a match to TRBD1. In germline, CDR1 is SQVTM, CDR2 ANQGSEA. The V gene end was trimmed by 7 bases and the J gene end by 3 bases; junction bases not matched to a gene: 9. The CDR3 is 14 amino acids. The CDR3 nucleotides read TGCAGCGGTCTCACCCGGACAGGGGAAGAGACCCAGTACTTC. This codes for CSGLTRTGEETQYF.

The chain recombines TRBV7-3 with TRBJ2-1; D call uncertain. CDR1 and CDR2 (germline): SGHTA, FQGTGA. V lost 1 base, J lost 8 bases, and 12 bases lay in between. The CDR3 runs 14 residues. CDR3 residues: CASSLRPTDDEQFF. CDR3 sequence (DNA): TGTGCCAGCAGCTTAAGACCCACGGACGATGAGCAGTTCTTC. Full variable domain (remainder filled in from reference TRBV7-3 and TRBJ2-1): GAGVSQTPSNKVTEKGKYVELRCDPISGHTALYWYRQSLGQGPEFLIYFQGTGAADDSGLPNDRFFAVRPEGSVSTLKIQRTERGDSAVYLCASSLRPTDDEQFFGPGTRLTVL.

The chain links TRBV6-6 to TRBJ1-1; D remains ambiguous. The V end was cut by 7 bases, the J end by 5 bases, with 17 bases between. This CDR3 has 14 amino acids. CDR1 and CDR2 from the germline V gene are MNHNY and SVGAGI (reference sequence). CDR3 bases: TGTGCCAGCACCGAGAGGGAGCGTCGGACTGAAGCTTTCTTT. Translating gives CASTERERRTEAFF.

The rearrangement links TRBV7-9 to TRBJ2-3, with a tentative D call TRBD1 (6 bases). The CDR3 consists of 15 residues. Germline CDR1 and CDR2: SEHNR and FQNEAQ (reference sequence). The V gene lost 3 bases and the J gene lost 0 bases, with 10 bases spanning the gap. The DNA for the CDR3 is TGTGCCAGCAGCTTTTCCCAGGGGAGCACAGATACGCAGTATTTT. It specifies CASSFSQGSTDTQYF.

About this clonotype: A junction boundary mismatches the germline segment, possibly from a read error. The chain joins TRBV7-7 to TRBJ2-1, with TRBD2 as a possible D gene (6 bases). Germline CDR1 SSHAT, CDR2 FNYEAQ (reference sequence). The CDR3 totals 15 residues. CDR3 loop: CASSLNLREDNEQFF. The CDR3, as DNA: TGTGCTAGCAGCTTAAATTTGCGGGAAGACAATGAGCAGTTCTTC.